This T cell receptor beta chain was sequenced in a study of long-term antiretroviral therapy in people with HIV. Remarks on this clone: As yet, its antigen is unknown.

Study-wide findings and caveats: The ART regimens used between the mid-2000s and the late 2010s may be less effective than current ones.

Version v3.0 of the immunoSEQ assay was performed at survey level. Measured with immunoSEQ multiplex PCR; TCRdb has only the in-frame clones, and not every one. Here the sample spans roughly 50,000 clones, 80% to 90% being singletons. The ends were cut back, 3 bases at V and 6 bases at J, with 14 bases in the middle. The CDR3 length is 15 residues. Germline CDR1 reads LGHNA; CDR2 reads YSLEER. The chain joins TRBV4-3 to TRBJ1-4; possibly TRBD1 for D (6 bases). Sequences were derived from unsorted PBMCs, sampled 0.8 years after starting antiretroviral therapy. The clonotype comes from a woman younger than 35 with HIV. The CDR3 coding sequence is TGCGCCAGCAGCCAGGGAAGGGACACCCATGAAAAACTGTTTTTT. It encodes CASSQGRDTHEKLFF.